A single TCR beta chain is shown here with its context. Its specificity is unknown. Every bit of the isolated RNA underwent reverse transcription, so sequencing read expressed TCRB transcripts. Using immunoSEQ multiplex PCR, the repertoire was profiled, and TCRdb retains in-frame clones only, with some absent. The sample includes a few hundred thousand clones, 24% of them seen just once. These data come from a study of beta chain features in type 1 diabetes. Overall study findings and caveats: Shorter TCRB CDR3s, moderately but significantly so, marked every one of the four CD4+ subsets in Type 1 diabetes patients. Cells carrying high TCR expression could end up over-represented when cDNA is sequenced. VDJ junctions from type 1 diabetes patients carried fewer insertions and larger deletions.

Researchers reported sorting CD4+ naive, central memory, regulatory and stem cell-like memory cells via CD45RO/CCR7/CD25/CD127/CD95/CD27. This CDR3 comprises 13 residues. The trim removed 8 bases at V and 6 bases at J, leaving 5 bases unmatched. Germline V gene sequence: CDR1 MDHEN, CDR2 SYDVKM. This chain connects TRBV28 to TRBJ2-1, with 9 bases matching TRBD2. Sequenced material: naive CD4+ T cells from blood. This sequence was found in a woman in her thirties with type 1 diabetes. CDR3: CASLTSGFNEQFF. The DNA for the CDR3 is TGTGCCAGCTTGACTAGCGGTTTCAATGAGCAGTTCTTC.